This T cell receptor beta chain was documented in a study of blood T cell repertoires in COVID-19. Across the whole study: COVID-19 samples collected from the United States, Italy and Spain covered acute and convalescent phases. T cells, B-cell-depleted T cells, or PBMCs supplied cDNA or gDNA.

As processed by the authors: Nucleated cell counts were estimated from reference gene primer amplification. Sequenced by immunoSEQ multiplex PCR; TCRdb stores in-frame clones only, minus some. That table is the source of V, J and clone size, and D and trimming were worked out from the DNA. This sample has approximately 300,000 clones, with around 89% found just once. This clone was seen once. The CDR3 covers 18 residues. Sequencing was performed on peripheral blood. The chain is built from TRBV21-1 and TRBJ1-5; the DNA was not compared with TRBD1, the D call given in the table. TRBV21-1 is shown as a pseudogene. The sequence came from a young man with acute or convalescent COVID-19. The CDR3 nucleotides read TGTGCCAGCAGCAACCCCCGACGACAGGGAATTAGCAATCAGCCCCAGCATTTT. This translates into CASSNPRRQGISNQPQHF.